The source of this TCR beta chain is a study of blood T cell repertoires in COVID-19. Study-level information: The samples span acute and convalescent COVID-19 from the United States, Italy and Spain. T cells, B-cell-depleted T cells, or PBMCs supplied cDNA or gDNA.

Per the authors' pipeline: Amplified reference gene primers provided the basis for estimating nucleated cell counts. Repertoires were generated with immunoSEQ multiplex PCR, while TCRdb's copy carries only in-frame clones and drops some. V and J calls and clone size are those listed in that table; D and trimming were worked out from the DNA. Of just over 650,000 clones in the sample, approximately 90% are singletons; the top ten hold more than 0.25%. The sequenced sample consisted of peripheral blood. The sequence derives from a woman under 30 with acute or convalescent COVID-19.

The CDR3 DNA reads TGTGCCAGTAATACAAGCCCCGGAGCGTACAATGAGCAGTTCTTC. It codes for CASNTSPGAYNEQFF. The genes are TRBV19 and TRBJ2-1; D uncertain. CDR1 and CDR2 from the germline V gene are LNHDA and SQIVND (reference sequence). V was clipped by 7 bases and J by 4 bases, with 17 bases between them. There are 15 residues in the CDR3.